This T cell receptor beta chain was sequenced in a study of response to subunit inactivated influenza vaccine. TCRdb recomputed calls from the RT-PCR reads with MiXCR, one row per CDR3 protein. The profile shows over 800,000 distinct CDR3 sequences, around 21% of them singletons. This CDR3 contains 15 residues. The germline V gene has CDR1 DFQATT and CDR2 SNEGSKA (reference sequence). The V end lost 1 base, the J end lost 5 bases, and 18 bases lay between the germline ends. In its sample, this clonotype was seen a few times. The starting material was PBMCs from blood, obtained 5 days after vaccination. This chain joins TRBV20-1 and TRBJ2-7; D is perhaps TRBD2 (6 bases). The receptor was derived from a man aged 45-65 years who received an inactivated influenza vaccine. CDR3: CSARGPGASANEQYF. The DNA for the CDR3 is TGCAGTGCTAGAGGCCCCGGGGCTAGCGCCAACGAGCAGTACTTC.